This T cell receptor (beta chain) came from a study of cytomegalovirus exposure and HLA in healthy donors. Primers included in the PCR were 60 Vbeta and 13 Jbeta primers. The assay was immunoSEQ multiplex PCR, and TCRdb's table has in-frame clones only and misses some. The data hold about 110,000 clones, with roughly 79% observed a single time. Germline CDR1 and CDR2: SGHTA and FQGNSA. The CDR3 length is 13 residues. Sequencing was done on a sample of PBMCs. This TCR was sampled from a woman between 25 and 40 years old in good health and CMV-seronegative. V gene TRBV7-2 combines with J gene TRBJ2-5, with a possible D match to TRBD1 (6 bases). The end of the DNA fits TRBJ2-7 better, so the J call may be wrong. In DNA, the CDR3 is TGTGCCAGCAGCCGACAACAGGGCTACGAGCAGTACTTC. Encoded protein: CASSRQQGYEQYF.